Below, 15 T cell receptor beta chains from the same sample are listed, as sequenced in a study of T cells after yellow fever vaccination. Using its own MiXCR run on the 5' RACE reads, TCRdb lists one record per CDR3 protein. The data contain more than 90,000 distinct CDR3 sequences, around 7.2% of them seen just once; the ten biggest clones take up approximately 2.7%. The source material was CD4+ T cells sorted from PBMCs, sampled roughly 45 days after the first yellow fever vaccination. The receptors originated from a man between 18 and 29 years old who received the YFV17D yellow fever vaccine.

This clonotype has a count of ten or more. The rearrangement links TRBV6-1 to TRBJ1-2; D remains ambiguous. Germline CDR1 MNHNS, CDR2 SASEGT. This CDR3 spans 16 amino acids. V was cut by 5 bases and J by 6 bases, with 22 bases left in between. CDR3 nucleotides: TGTGCCAGCAGTACCCGTCTAGAGGGATCCTTGCATGGCTACACCTTC. Translating gives CASSTRLEGSLHGYTF.

This clonotype came up many times. The genes are TRBV12-3 or TRBV12-4 and TRBJ2-2; D is unresolved. The CDR3 spans 14 residues. Trimming took off 3 bases at V and 3 bases at J, with 8 bases between the two ends. CDR3 DNA: TGTGCCAGCAGTTTCTTCCCCGACACCGGGGAGCTGTTTTTT. It codes for CASSFFPDTGELFF.

This clonotype has at least ten counts. This chain connects TRBV6-5 to TRBJ1-5; the D gene is possibly TRBD1 (6 bases). Germline V gene sequence: CDR1 MNHEY, CDR2 SVGAGI. CDR3 length: 16 amino acids. Trimming pared 2 bases from V and 1 base from J, leaving 12 bases between. In DNA, the CDR3 is TGTGCCAGCAGTTACGCAGGGGCGGGAAGCAATCAGCCCCAGCATTTT. It encodes CASSYAGAGSNQPQHF.

This clonotype was detected many times. J is TRBJ2-5 and V is TRBV7-2; D is unresolved. The V end was cut by 0 bases, the J end by 4 bases, with 6 bases between. The germline CDR1 and CDR2 sequences are SGHTA and FQGNSA. This CDR3 is 13 amino acids long. CDR3 in DNA: TGTGCCAGCAGCTTAGCTGAGAGAGAGACCCAGTACTTC. Translated: CASSLAERETQYF.

This clonotype was counted at least ten times. The genes are TRBV11-2 and TRBJ2-2; possibly TRBD2 for D (5 bases). Germline loops: CDR1 SGHAT, CDR2 FQNNGV. This CDR3 has 15 amino acids. With 2 bases removed from V and 7 bases from J, the gap between germline ends came to 14 bases. CDR3 residues: CASSLIASRGGELFF. The CDR3 nucleotides read TGTGCCAGCAGCTTAATTGCCTCTCGGGGCGGGGAGCTGTTTTTT.

This clonotype was seen repeatedly, ten times or more. The chain carries TRBV7-2 and TRBJ2-3; TRBD2 is a possible D gene (7 bases). The CDR3 is made up of 17 amino acids. Germline V gene lookup returns CDR1 SGHTA and CDR2 FQGNSA. Trimming left V 1 base short and J 6 bases short, with 20 bases between. The CDR3 DNA reads as TGTGCCAGCAGCTTAGTCAGCCGGACTAGAGGGGGGGATACGCAGTATTTT. Translated: CASSLVSRTRGGDTQYF. The full variable domain, completed using reference TRBV7-2 and TRBJ2-3, is GAGVSQSPSNKVTEKGKDVELRCDPISGHTALYWYRQSLGQGLEFLIYFQGNSAPDKSGLPSDRFSAERTGGSVSTLTIQRTQQEDSAVYLCASSLVSRTRGGDTQYFGPGTRLTVL.

This clonotype has at least ten counts. This chain connects TRBV28 to TRBJ2-1; 10 bases are shared with TRBD2. The junction had 2 bases not matched to a gene; V was cut back by 1 base and J by 5 bases. The CDR3 length is 15 residues. Germline V lookup: CDR1 MDHEN, CDR2 SYDVKM. The CDR3 nucleotides are TGTGCCAGCAGTTTATATACTAGCGGGGACAATGAGCAGTTCTTC. Translating it yields CASSLYTSGDNEQFF.

As to this clonotype: A much more abundant neighbour one base away suggests this may be a read error. This chain links TRBV12-3 or TRBV12-4 with TRBJ2-5; D might be TRBD1 or TRBD2, each matching 6 bases. This CDR3 contains 16 residues. The V and J ends lost 3 bases and 7 bases respectively, with 21 bases between them. The CDR3 sequence: CASSLREGGSLRTQYF. The CDR3 DNA sequence: TGTGCCAGCAGTTTGAGAGAGGGGGGCTCCCTCAGGACCCAGTACTTC.

This clonotype was found many times. The V gene is TRBV15, the J gene TRBJ2-2; D is uncertain. CDR3 length: 13 amino acids. CDR1 and CDR2 from the germline V gene are LNHNV and YYDKDF (reference sequence). Trimming left V 0 bases short and J 7 bases short, with 6 bases between. CDR3 protein: CATSRDLHGELFF. CDR3 coding DNA: TGTGCCACCAGCAGAGATCTGCACGGGGAGCTGTTTTTT. Combining the CDR3 with reference TRBV15 and TRBJ2-2 gives the whole variable domain DAMVIQNPRYQVTQFGKPVTLSCSQTLNHNVMYWYQQKSSQAPKLLFHYYDKDFNNEADTPDNFQSRRPNTSFCFLDIRSPGLGDTAMYLCATSRDLHGELFFGEGSRLTVL.

This clonotype was observed a handful of times. The rearrangement joins TRBV18 to TRBJ1-4; TRBD1 matches 8 bases. V dropped 6 bases and J dropped 0; count of bases not matched to a gene: 9. Germline lookup yields CDR1 KGHSH and CDR2 LQKENI. This CDR3 comprises 17 residues. CDR3 DNA: TGTGCCAGCTCCCGTGGACAGGGTTCTGCAACTAATGAAAAACTGTTTTTT. As protein: CASSRGQGSATNEKLFF.

CDR3 in DNA: TGTGCCACCCAGCGGGCAGGTAGCTCTGGAAACACCATATATTTT. Translated, it gives CATQRAGSSGNTIYF. The chain employs TRBV10-3 and TRBJ1-3; no reliable D call. The CDR3 totals 15 residues. V dropped 10 bases and J dropped 0 bases, with 16 bases sitting between them. Germline V gene lookup returns CDR1 ENHRY and CDR2 SYGVKD.

This clonotype was counted ten times or more. The chain couples TRBV20-1 to TRBJ1-5; 9 positions match TRBD1. V lost 5 bases and J lost 6; bases outside the gene matches: 5. CDR1 DFQATT and CDR2 SNEGSKA come from the germline V gene (reference sequence). The CDR3 is 13 residues long. The CDR3 spells CSAAQGAGQPQHF. The DNA of the CDR3 is TGCAGTGCTGCACAGGGGGCTGGTCAGCCCCAGCATTTT.

The sample holds many counts of this clonotype. This chain uses TRBV5-1 with TRBJ2-2; 10 bases fit TRBD1. This CDR3 has 17 residues. The ends lost 0 bases at V and 4 bases at J; junction bases unmatched: 6. Germline lookup yields CDR1 SGHRS and CDR2 YFSETQ. The CDR3 spells CASSLDPGQGFTGELFF. The CDR3 DNA is TGCGCCAGCAGCTTGGACCCGGGACAGGGGTTCACCGGGGAGCTGTTTTTT.

The rearrangement joins TRBV9 to TRBJ2-1; D gene uncertain. The germline CDR1 and CDR2 sequences are SGDLS and YYNGEE. V was shortened by 1 base and J by 10 bases, with 12 bases between the two germline ends. The length of the CDR3 is 13 residues. CDR3 sequence: CASSVNVVGEQFF. The CDR3 DNA reads as TGTGCCAGCAGCGTAAATGTAGTGGGGGAGCAGTTCTTC.

This clonotype was seen many times. This chain connects TRBV20-1 to TRBJ2-7, with a tentative D call TRBD1 (5 bases). Trimming shortened V by 4 bases and J by 2 bases, and 12 bases separated the two germline ends. The CDR3 contains 13 residues. Per the germline V gene, CDR1 is DFQATT and CDR2 is SNEGSKA (reference sequence). The CDR3 nucleotides are TGCAGTGCTAACAGGCTTCAAACCTACGAGCAGTACTTC. This encodes CSANRLQTYEQYF.